Below, one T cell receptor (beta chain) is given with its context. Its antigen is not identified. The data were obtained in a study of cytomegalovirus exposure and HLA in healthy donors. A multiplex PCR was run with 60 Vbeta primers and 13 Jbeta primers. Per the authors' pipeline: A follow-up analysis tallied 70 million to 80 million unique TCR beta chains, about 11 million shared. The assay was immunoSEQ multiplex PCR, and TCRdb's table has in-frame clones only and misses some. The DNA gave D and trimming, while V, J and clone size come from that table. The table has some 96,000 clones, 65% to 80% seen once. The germline CDR1 and CDR2 sequences are PRHDT and FYEKMQ (reference sequence). The CDR3 consists of 18 residues. The trim removed 0 bases at V and 9 bases at J, leaving 13 bases unmatched. Points from the study as a whole: In a later analysis, TCR association rates varied by HLA locus: DRB1 most, HLA-C fewest. Later on, a genetic analysis was performed. It linked a missense variant in DCLRE1C with V- and J-gene trimming of TCR beta. An Asian-associated ancestry cluster reportedly showed fewer N-insertions than the approximately 630-donor mean in a later analysis.

The V call is TRBV13, the J call TRBJ2-1, with 11 positions matching TRBD2. Sequenced: PBMCs. This sequence originates from a man in his forties or fifties in good health and CMV-seropositive. Written as DNA, the CDR3 is TGTGCCAGCAGCTTAGGCCCTCCGGGACTAGCGGCCTTCGGTGAGCAGTTCTTC. It translates to CASSLGPPGLAAFGEQFF.